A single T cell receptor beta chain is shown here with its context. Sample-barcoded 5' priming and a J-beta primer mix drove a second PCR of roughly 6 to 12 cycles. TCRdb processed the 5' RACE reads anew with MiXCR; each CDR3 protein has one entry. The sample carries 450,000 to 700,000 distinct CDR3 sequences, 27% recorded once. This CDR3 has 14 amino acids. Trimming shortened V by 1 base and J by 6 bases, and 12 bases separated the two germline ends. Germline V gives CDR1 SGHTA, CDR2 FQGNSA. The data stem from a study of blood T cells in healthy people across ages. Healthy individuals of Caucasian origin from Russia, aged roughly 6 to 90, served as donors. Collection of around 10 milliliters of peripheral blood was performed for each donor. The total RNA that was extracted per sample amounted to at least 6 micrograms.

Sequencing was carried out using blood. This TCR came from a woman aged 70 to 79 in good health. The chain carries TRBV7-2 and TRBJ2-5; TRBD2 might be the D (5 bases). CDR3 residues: CASSLVAGIQTQYF. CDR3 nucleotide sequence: TGTGCCAGCAGCTTAGTTGCGGGTATCCAGACCCAGTACTTC.